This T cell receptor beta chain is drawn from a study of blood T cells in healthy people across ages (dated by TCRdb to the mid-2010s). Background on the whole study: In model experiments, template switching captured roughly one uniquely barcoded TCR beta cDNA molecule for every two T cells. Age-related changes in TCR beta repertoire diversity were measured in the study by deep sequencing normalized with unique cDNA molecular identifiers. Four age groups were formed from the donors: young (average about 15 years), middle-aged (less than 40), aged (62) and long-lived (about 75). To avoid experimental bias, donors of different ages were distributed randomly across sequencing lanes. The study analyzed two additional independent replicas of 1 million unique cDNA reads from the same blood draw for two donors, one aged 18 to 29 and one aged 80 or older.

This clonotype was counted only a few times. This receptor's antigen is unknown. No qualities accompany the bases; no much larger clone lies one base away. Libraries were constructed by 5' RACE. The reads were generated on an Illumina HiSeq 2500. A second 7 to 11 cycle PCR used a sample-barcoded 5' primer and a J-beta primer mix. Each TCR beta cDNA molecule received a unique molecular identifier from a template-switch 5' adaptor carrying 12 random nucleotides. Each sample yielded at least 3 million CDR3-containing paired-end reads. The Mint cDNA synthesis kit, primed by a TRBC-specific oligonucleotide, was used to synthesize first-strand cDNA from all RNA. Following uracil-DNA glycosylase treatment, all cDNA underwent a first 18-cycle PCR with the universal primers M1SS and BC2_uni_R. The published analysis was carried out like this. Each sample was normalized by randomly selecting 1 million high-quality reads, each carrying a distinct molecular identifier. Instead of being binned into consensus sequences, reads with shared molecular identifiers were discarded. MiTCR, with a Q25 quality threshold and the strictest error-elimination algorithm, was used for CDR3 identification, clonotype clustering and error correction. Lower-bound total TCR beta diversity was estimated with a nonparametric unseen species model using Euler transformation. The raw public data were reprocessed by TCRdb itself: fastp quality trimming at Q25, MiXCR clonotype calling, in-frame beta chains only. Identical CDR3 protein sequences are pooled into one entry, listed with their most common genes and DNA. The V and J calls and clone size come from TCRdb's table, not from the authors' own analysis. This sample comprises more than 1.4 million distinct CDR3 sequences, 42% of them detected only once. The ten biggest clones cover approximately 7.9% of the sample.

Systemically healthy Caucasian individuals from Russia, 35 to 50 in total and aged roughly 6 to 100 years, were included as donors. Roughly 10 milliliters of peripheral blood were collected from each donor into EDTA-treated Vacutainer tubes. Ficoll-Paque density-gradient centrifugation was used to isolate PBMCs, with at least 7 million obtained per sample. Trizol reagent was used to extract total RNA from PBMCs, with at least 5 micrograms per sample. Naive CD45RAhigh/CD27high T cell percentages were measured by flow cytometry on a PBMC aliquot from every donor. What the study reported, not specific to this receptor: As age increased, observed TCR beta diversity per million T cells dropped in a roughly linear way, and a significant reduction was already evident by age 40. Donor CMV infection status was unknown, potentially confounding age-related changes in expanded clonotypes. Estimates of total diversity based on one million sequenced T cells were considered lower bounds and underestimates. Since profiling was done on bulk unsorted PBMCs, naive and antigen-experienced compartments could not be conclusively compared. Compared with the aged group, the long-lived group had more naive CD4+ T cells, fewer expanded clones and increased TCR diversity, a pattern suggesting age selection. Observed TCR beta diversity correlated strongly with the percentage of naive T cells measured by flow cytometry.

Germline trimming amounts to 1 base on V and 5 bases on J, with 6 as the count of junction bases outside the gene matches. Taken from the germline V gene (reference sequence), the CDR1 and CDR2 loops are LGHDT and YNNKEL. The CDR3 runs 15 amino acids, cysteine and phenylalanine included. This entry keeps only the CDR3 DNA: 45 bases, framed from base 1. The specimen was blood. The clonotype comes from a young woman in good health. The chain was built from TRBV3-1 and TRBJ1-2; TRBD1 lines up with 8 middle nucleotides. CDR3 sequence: CASSQGTGLGYGYTF. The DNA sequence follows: TGTGCCAGCAGCCAAGGGACAGGGCTCGGGTATGGCTACACCTTC.